The T cell receptor (beta chain) described here comes from a study of OX40 agonist ivuxolimab in advanced cancers. Study summary: Three patients responded partially, comprising one with hepatocellular carcinoma and two with cutaneous melanoma.

Points on this clone: The antigen remains undetermined.

Germline V gene sequence: CDR1 SGHTA, CDR2 FQGNSA. Trimming removed 5 bases at V and 0 bases at J, with 12 bases between. The CDR3 length is 15 residues. Clones were read by immunoSEQ multiplex PCR, and TCRdb kept only the in-frame ones, dropping some. The sample lists about 68,000 clones; around 88% were seen once. Study findings and constraints: CD4+ T cells averaged fewer expanded clones than CD8+ T cells.

The clonotype was recovered from an adult with an advanced solid tumor such as melanoma, head and neck, liver or kidney cancer. The genes are TRBV7-2 and TRBJ2-3; D is possibly TRBD2 (5 bases). The sequences come from CD4+ or CD8+ T cells sorted from blood, collected in a trial of the OX40 agonist ivuxolimab. The CDR3: CASSLDGGSTDTQYF. Here the CDR3 DNA reads TGTGCCAGCAGCCTAGACGGCGGGAGCACAGATACGCAGTATTTT.